The 14 T cell receptor beta chains listed next were all sequenced from one sample in a study of cytomegalovirus exposure and HLA in healthy donors. A multiplex PCR was run with 60 Vbeta primers and 13 Jbeta primers. This table comes from immunoSEQ multiplex PCR, and its TCRdb copy is limited to in-frame clones, with some not included. The sample yields 95,000 to 150,000 clones, around 80% seen once. Material: PBMCs. All receptors derive from a female donor in good health and CMV-seropositive.

The gene calls are TRBV9 and TRBJ1-6; D might be TRBD1 (5 bases). There are 15 residues in the CDR3. The V and J ends lost 4 bases and 10 bases respectively, with 18 bases between them. Germline-derived CDR1 and CDR2 are SGDLS and YYNGEE. The CDR3 reads CASSSTWGGISPLHF. CDR3 sequence (DNA): TGTGCCAGCAGCTCAACATGGGGGGGGATATCACCCCTCCACTTT.

The CDR3 is CASSVGQPRSNEQFF. As DNA, the CDR3 is TGTGCCAGCAGCGTAGGACAGCCCAGGAGTAATGAGCAGTTCTTC. The chain employs TRBV9 and TRBJ2-1, with TRBD1 as a possible D gene (5 bases). Trimming shortened V by 0 bases and J by 7 bases, and 14 bases separated the two germline ends. CDR1 and CDR2 from the germline V gene are SGDLS and YYNGEE. The CDR3 has 15 amino acids.

The CDR3 loop is CSVPSGGPNTQYF. The DNA of the CDR3 is TGCAGCGTTCCGAGCGGGGGCCCTAATACGCAGTATTTT. The V and J genes are TRBV29-1 and TRBJ2-3; 8 bases are a match to TRBD2. Germline CDR1 SQVTM, CDR2 ANQGSEA. The V and J ends lost 5 bases and 7 bases, in that order; junction bases with no gene match: 8. This CDR3 is built from 13 residues.

The CDR3 spells CATSRWGASGGAWGNEQFF. DNA for the CDR3: TGTGCCACCAGCAGATGGGGGGCTAGCGGGGGGGCCTGGGGCAATGAGCAGTTCTTC. This chain joins TRBV15 and TRBJ2-1, with 12 positions matching TRBD2. V lost 2 bases and J lost 6; bases outside the gene matches: 14. The CDR3 has 19 residues. Germline CDR1 and CDR2: LNHNV and YYDKDF (reference sequence).

This clone was seen only a few times. The chain carries TRBV6-5 and TRBJ1-2; D possibly corresponds to TRBD1 (6 bases). Germline assignment: CDR1 MNHEY and CDR2 SVGAGI. The CDR3 has 14 amino acids. Trimming stripped 6 bases from V and 2 bases from J, with 13 bases between. Here the CDR3 DNA reads TGTGCCAGCAGCCTGACAGGATGGAACTATGGCTACACCTTC. Translating it yields CASSLTGWNYGYTF.

The chain couples TRBV5-8 to TRBJ1-4; 9 positions agree with TRBD1. The CDR3 is made up of 14 amino acids. Germline values: CDR1 SGHTS, CDR2 YDEGEE. J lost 5 bases, V lost 3 bases, and 2 bases had no gene match. The CDR3 DNA follows: TGTGCCAGCAGCTCGGGACAGGGAAATGAAAAACTGTTTTTT. Amino acids: CASSSGQGNEKLFF. Supplemented by reference TRBV5-8 and TRBJ1-4, the full variable domain reads EAGVTQSPTHLIKTRGQQATLRCSPISGHTSVYWYQQALGLGLQFLLWYDEGEERNRGNFPPRFSGRQFPNYSSELNVNALELEDSALYLCASSSGQGNEKLFFGSGTQLSVL.

J is TRBJ2-7 and V is TRBV7-9, with D possibly TRBD2 on 5 matching bases. The V gene lost 3 bases and the J gene lost 7 bases, with 10 bases spanning the gap. Germline CDR1 is SEHNR and CDR2 is FQNEAQ (reference sequence). The CDR3 has 12 amino acids. The CDR3 spells CASSLSTGEQYF. The CDR3, as DNA: TGTGCCAGCAGCTTGTCGACGGGGGAGCAGTACTTC.

This rearrangement joins TRBV19 to TRBJ1-5; D perhaps matches TRBD1 (6 bases). With 4 bases removed from V and 7 bases from J, the gap between germline ends came to 11 bases. Germline CDR1 LNHDA, CDR2 SQIVND (reference sequence). The CDR3 contains 13 residues. The CDR3 spells CASSTVGQQPQHF. In nucleotides, the CDR3 is TGTGCCAGTAGTACCGTGGGACAACAGCCCCAGCATTTT.

The CDR3 DNA follows: TGTGCCAGCAGCTTTGGAGATAGCTCCTACAATGAGCAGTTCTTC. Its translation is CASSFGDSSYNEQFF. The V call is TRBV7-9, the J call TRBJ2-1; D is undetermined. This CDR3 has 15 residues. Trimming shortened V by 3 bases and J by 0 bases, and 9 bases separated the two germline ends. CDR1 is SEHNR and CDR2 is FQNEAQ in the germline V gene (reference sequence). The whole variable domain, remainder taken from reference TRBV7-9 and TRBJ2-1, is DTGVSQNPRHKITKRGQNVTFRCDPISEHNRLYWYRQTLGQGPEFLTYFQNEAQLEKSRLLSDRFSAERPKGSFSTLEIQRTEQGDSAMYLCASSFGDSSYNEQFFGPGTRLTVL.

The chain couples TRBV27 to TRBJ1-2; 8 bases line up with TRBD1. The CDR3 runs to 15 residues. CDR1 and CDR2 from the germline V gene are MNHEY and SMNVEV (reference sequence). With V trimmed by 3 bases and J by 0 bases, 3 bases remained unmatched. CDR3 nucleotides: TGTGCCAGCAGTTTCCAGGGGGCCTCTAACTATGGCTACACCTTC. Its protein is CASSFQGASNYGYTF.

This clone came up once. Its ends do not fully match the called genes, so a read error is possible. The rearrangement uses TRBV7-7 and TRBJ2-1; D is unresolved. Germline V CDR1 and CDR2: SSHAT, FNYEAQ (reference sequence). CDR3 length: 15 amino acids. The CDR3 protein is CASSSQDSSYNEQFF. CDR3 nucleotides: TGTGCTAGCAGCTCGCAGGATTCGTCCTACAATGAGCAGTTCTTC.

This rearrangement joins TRBV13 to TRBJ1-3; D not resolved. Germline CDR1 PRHDT, CDR2 FYEKMQ (reference sequence). This CDR3 is 12 amino acids long. V shed 0 bases and J shed 6 bases, with 3 bases lying between them. CDR3 DNA sequence: TGTGCCAGCAGCTTAGGCTTAAACACCATATATTTT. The encoded protein is CASSLGLNTIYF.

This sequence joins TRBV5-1 and TRBJ2-3; 10 bases align to TRBD2. Per germline, CDR1 SGHRS and CDR2 YFSETQ. V was pared by 3 bases and J by 0 bases, with 4 bases of the junction left unmatched. This CDR3 spans 16 amino acids. The CDR3 is CASSSGTSVSTDTQYF. Here the CDR3 DNA reads TGCGCCAGCAGCTCGGGGACTAGCGTTAGCACAGATACGCAGTATTTT.

This clone has a single count. This chain connects TRBV30 to TRBJ1-1; TRBD1 might be the D (5 bases). The CDR3 runs to 13 residues. The germline V gene has CDR1 GTSNPN and CDR2 SVGIG (reference sequence). The V end lost 2 bases, the J end lost 0 bases, and 7 bases lay between the germline ends. The CDR3 sequence is CAWSKQVNTEAFF. DNA of the CDR3: TGTGCCTGGAGTAAACAGGTGAACACTGAAGCTTTCTTT. The full variable domain, with the rest looked up from reference TRBV30 and TRBJ1-1, is SQTIHQWPATLVQPVGSPLSLECTVEGTSNPNLYWYRQAAGRGLQLLFYSVGIGQISSEVPQNLSASRPQDRQFILSSKKLLLSDSGFYLCAWSKQVNTEAFFGQGTRLTVV.